This T cell receptor (beta chain) was identified in a study of blood T cell repertoires in COVID-19. Looking at the study overall: Acute and convalescent COVID-19 samples came from the United States, Italy and Spain. PBMCs, B-cell-depleted T cells, or T cells provided the cDNA or gDNA that made up the material.

Methods used by the authors: Estimation of nucleated cell counts relied on the amplification of reference gene primers. Repertoires were generated with immunoSEQ multiplex PCR, while TCRdb's copy carries only in-frame clones and drops some. The V and J calls and clone size come from that table; D and trimming were worked out from the DNA. The data show approximately 100,000 clones, roughly 92% seen once. Germline CDR1 is LGHNT and CDR2 is FRNRAP. V lost 1 base, J lost 3 bases, and 6 bases lay in between. CDR3 length: 13 amino acids. The sample taken for sequencing was peripheral blood. This chain connects TRBV12-5 to TRBJ1-2; tentative D call: TRBD1 (6 bases). The sequence was obtained from a man in his fifties with active COVID-19. The CDR3 DNA sequence: TGTGCTAGTGGTTTGGACAGGGACTATGGCTACACCTTC. Its translation: CASGLDRDYGYTF.